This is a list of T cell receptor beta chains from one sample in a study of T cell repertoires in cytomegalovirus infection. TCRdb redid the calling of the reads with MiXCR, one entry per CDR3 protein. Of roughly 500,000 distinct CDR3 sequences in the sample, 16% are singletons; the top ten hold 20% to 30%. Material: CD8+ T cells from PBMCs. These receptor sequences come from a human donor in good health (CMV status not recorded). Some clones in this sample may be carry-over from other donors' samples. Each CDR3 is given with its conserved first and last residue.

CDR3aa: CASSSDRRYGYTF
v_gene: TRBV9
len: 13
j_gene: TRBJ1-2

CDR3aa: CASSRKYRGLDEQYF
v_gene: TRBV19
len: 15
j_gene: TRBJ2-7

CDR3aa: CASSPEQGAGIGGYTF
v_gene: TRBV7-9
len: 16
j_gene: TRBJ1-2

CDR3aa: CASSPWAREYQETQYF
v_gene: TRBV11-2
len: 16
j_gene: TRBJ2-5

CDR3aa: CASSFRDRNTGELFF
v_gene: TRBV7-3
len: 15
j_gene: TRBJ2-2

CDR3aa: CASSEDPGISGANVLTF
v_gene: TRBV6-1
len: 17
j_gene: TRBJ2-6

CDR3aa: CASTLSSLQLGGELFF
v_gene: TRBV28
len: 16
j_gene: TRBJ2-2

CDR3aa: CASSQASGTGLQEQYF
v_gene: TRBV4-1
len: 16
j_gene: TRBJ2-7

CDR3aa: CASSIWTTGEETQYF
v_gene: TRBV28
len: 15
j_gene: TRBJ2-5

CDR3aa: CAIRDGDTIYF
v_gene: TRBV10-3
len: 11
j_gene: TRBJ1-3

CDR3aa: CASSFGGPPKAQYF
v_gene: TRBV11-2
len: 14
j_gene: TRBJ2-5

CDR3aa: CASSFGTLPSHEKYF
v_gene: TRBV7-2
len: 15
j_gene: TRBJ2-7

CDR3aa: CASNAPGQLYNEQFF
v_gene: TRBV12-3/TRBV12-4
len: 15
j_gene: TRBJ2-1

CDR3aa: CASNKADTANTGELFF
v_gene: TRBV2
len: 16
j_gene: TRBJ2-2

CDR3aa: CASSQEGAGADNEQFF
v_gene: TRBV4-1
len: 16
j_gene: TRBJ2-1

CDR3aa: CSASSAGGRDTQYF
v_gene: TRBV20-1
len: 14
j_gene: TRBJ2-3

CDR3aa: CASSLRTGGINEQYF
v_gene: TRBV6-1
len: 15
j_gene: TRBJ2-7

CDR3aa: CATSTPGDPVAFF
v_gene: TRBV15
len: 13
j_gene: TRBJ1-1

CDR3aa: CASGNHRDRGPYEQYF
v_gene: TRBV3-1
len: 16
j_gene: TRBJ2-7

CDR3aa: CASSLFALTEQYF
v_gene: TRBV27
len: 13
j_gene: TRBJ2-7

CDR3aa: CASSYFFKGGWWNTEAFF
v_gene: TRBV6-7
len: 18
j_gene: TRBJ1-1

CDR3aa: CASSARGKENTEAFF
v_gene: TRBV7-3
len: 15
j_gene: TRBJ1-1

CDR3aa: CASSLGGQGANGYTF
v_gene: TRBV12-3/TRBV12-4
len: 15
j_gene: TRBJ1-2